The 23 T cell receptor beta chains reported below all come from one sample, sequenced in a study of blood T cell repertoires in COVID-19. Repertoires were generated with immunoSEQ multiplex PCR, while TCRdb's copy carries only in-frame clones and drops some. The repertoire has about 360,000 clones, approximately 80% of them found once; the top ten carry 0.85% to 1.3%. Sequenced: peripheral blood. Every receptor here comes from a human donor with acute or convalescent COVID-19. The donor label of this sample is uncertain.

V is TRBV2 and J is TRBJ2-5; D is perhaps TRBD2 (7 bases). Deletions cut 7 bases from V and 1 base from J, with 10 bases between. The CDR3 has 13 residues. The germline CDR1 and CDR2 sequences are SNHLY and FYNNEI. In nucleotides, the CDR3 is TGTGCCAGCATTGGGGGGGCCCAAGAGACCCAGTACTTC. Its protein product is CASIGGAQETQYF.

This clone showed up just a few times. This chain uses TRBV19 with TRBJ2-6; the D gene is possibly TRBD1 (6 bases). This CDR3 has 15 amino acids. Deletions cut 6 bases from V and 1 base from J, with 10 bases between. CDR1 and CDR2 (germline): LNHDA, SQIVND (reference sequence). CDR3 DNA sequence: TGTGCCAGTAGGGCAACAGGGTCTGGGGCCAACGTCCTGACTTTC. This translates into CASRATGSGANVLTF.

V is TRBV29-1 and J is TRBJ1-4, with TRBD1 identical over 9 bases. There are 13 residues in the CDR3. The junction had 6 bases not matched to a gene; V was cut back by 5 bases and J by 8 bases. Germline V gives CDR1 SQVTM, CDR2 ANQGSEA. The CDR3 sequence: CSVKGQGVEKLFF. In DNA, the CDR3 is TGCAGCGTTAAGGGACAGGGAGTCGAAAAACTGTTTTTT.

In nucleotides, the CDR3 is TGTGCCAGCAGTGAAGGGGGCCTGAACTATGGCTACACCTTC. Protein sequence: CASSEGGLNYGYTF. This chain connects TRBV25-1 to TRBJ1-2; tentative D call: TRBD1 (6 bases). The CDR3 spans 14 residues. The V gene lost 2 bases and the J gene lost 2 bases, with 9 bases spanning the gap. Germline CDR1 reads MGHDK; CDR2 reads SYGVNS.

V and J are TRBV4-1 and TRBJ2-3; the D gene is possibly TRBD1 (6 bases). The CDR3 sequence is 15 residues long. Per the germline V gene, CDR1 is MGHRA and CDR2 is YSYEKL. V lost 0 bases to trimming and J lost 4 bases, with 11 bases between them. CDR3 bases: TGCGCCAGCAGCCAAGAAAAGGACAGACCAGATACGCAGTATTTT. Amino acid sequence: CASSQEKDRPDTQYF.

The rearrangement links TRBV27 to TRBJ1-5; 7 bases match TRBD1. There are 15 residues in the CDR3. Losses at the gene ends were 6 bases for V and 4 bases for J; bases not matched to a gene: 9. Germline V CDR1 and CDR2: MNHEY, SMNVEV (reference sequence). The CDR3 protein is CASSIRTGTNQPQHF. The DNA of the CDR3 is TGTGCCAGCAGCATCAGGACAGGAACAAATCAGCCCCAGCATTTT.

Note on this clone: This sample also contains other DNA sequences that code for the same CDR3. The genes are TRBV28 and TRBJ1-5, with 8 bases that match TRBD1. The V gene's germline CDR1 is MDHEN and CDR2 SYDVKM. This CDR3 has 13 amino acids. V was pared by 8 bases and J by 3 bases, with 3 bases of the junction left unmatched. The CDR3 loop is CASRTGTNQPQHF. CDR3 nucleotides: TGTGCCAGCCGGACAGGGACCAATCAGCCCCAGCATTTT.

This chain uses TRBV2 with TRBJ1-3; no clear D gene. Germline CDR1 reads SNHLY; CDR2 reads FYNNEI. There are 14 residues in the CDR3. V was clipped by 6 bases and J by 0 bases, with 9 bases between them. Here the CDR3 DNA reads TGTGCCAGCAGCGCACAGAGCTCTGGAAACACCATATATTTT. This encodes CASSAQSSGNTIYF.

This clone turned up a few times. DNA for the CDR3: TGTGCCAGCAGTTTTAATCCGACAGGACAGGAAGAGCAGTACTTC. It encodes CASSFNPTGQEEQYF. The chain joins TRBV28 to TRBJ2-7; TRBD1 agrees at 7 bases. Germline V CDR1 and CDR2: MDHEN, SYDVKM. The CDR3 length is 15 residues. The V gene end was trimmed by 3 bases and the J gene end by 7 bases; junction bases not matched to a gene: 12.

This clone was seen once. The chain combines TRBV12-3 or TRBV12-4 with TRBJ1-5; no clear D gene. CDR3 length equals 13 residues. V was clipped by 3 bases and J by 3 bases, with 6 bases between them. CDR3 bases: TGTGCCAGCAGTTTGTCAGTCAATCAGCCCCAGCATTTT. Translating gives CASSLSVNQPQHF.

For the CDR3, the DNA is TGTGCCAGCAGTGAAGTGCCTCGGAGGCAGACACCGTATGGCTACACCTTC. Amino acid sequence: CASSEVPRRQTPYGYTF. The rearrangement uses TRBV6-1 and TRBJ1-2; the D is unclear. From germline, CDR1 is MNHNS and CDR2 SASEGT. The CDR3 is made up of 17 amino acids. Trimming took 1 base from V and 5 from J, leaving 20 bases between them.

This clone was found a few times. The V and J genes are TRBV7-9 and TRBJ2-1; 8 positions agree with TRBD2. With V trimmed by 3 bases and J by 7 bases, 8 bases remained unmatched. CDR3 length: 15 residues. The germline CDR1 and CDR2 sequences are SEHNR and FQNEAQ (reference sequence). CDR3: CASSLTGGPWNEQFF. For the CDR3, the DNA is TGTGCCAGCAGCTTGACGGGAGGGCCGTGGAATGAGCAGTTCTTC.

This chain joins TRBV3-1 (or the pseudogene TRBV3-2) and TRBJ2-7; D is uncertain. There are 15 residues in the CDR3. V was pared by 4 bases and J by 5 bases, with 18 bases between. Germline loops: CDR1 LGHDT, CDR2 YNNKEL (reference sequence). The CDR3 loop reads CASSPVAPQVDEQYF. CDR3 bases: TGTGCCAGCAGCCCTGTGGCCCCCCAAGTTGACGAGCAGTACTTC.

V is TRBV12-3 or TRBV12-4 and J is TRBJ1-2; tentative D call: TRBD1 (6 bases). Between the trimmed V and J ends, which lost 3 bases and 5 bases, there was a span of 10 bases. The CDR3 totals 13 residues. The DNA for the CDR3 is TGTGCCAGCAGTTTTGGGGGCGCGTATGGCTACACCTTC. Protein product: CASSFGGAYGYTF.

This clone occurred once. The CDR3 DNA reads TGTGCCAGCAGTTCCCTAAGGGGCCGTCAAGAGACCCAGTACTTC. Its protein product is CASSSLRGRQETQYF. V gene TRBV27 combines with J gene TRBJ2-5; perhaps TRBD1 as D (5 bases). This CDR3 has 15 amino acids. V was trimmed by 4 bases and J by 2 bases, leaving 14 bases between them. Germline V CDR1 and CDR2: MNHEY, SMNVEV (reference sequence).

The chain employs TRBV28 and TRBJ2-3; 7 nucleotides line up with TRBD1. This CDR3 has 17 amino acids. The junction had 14 bases not matched to a gene; V was cut back by 6 bases and J by 2 bases. CDR1 and CDR2 from the germline V gene are MDHEN and SYDVKM. The CDR3 loop is CASSPPRRQGHTDTQYF. For the CDR3, the DNA is TGTGCCAGCAGCCCTCCCCGCCGACAGGGACACACAGATACGCAGTATTTT.

The chain's CDR3 is CASSSRGGINEQFF. The CDR3 bases are TGTGCCAGCAGCTCCCGCGGGGGAATCAATGAGCAGTTCTTC. This rearrangement joins TRBV7-2 to TRBJ2-1; 7 bases align to TRBD2. CDR3 length: 14 amino acids. V dropped 4 bases and J dropped 6; count of bases not matched to a gene: 6. Germline assignment: CDR1 SGHTA and CDR2 FQGNSA. Based on the CDR3 plus reference TRBV7-2 and TRBJ2-1, the full variable domain is GAGVSQSPSNKVTEKGKDVELRCDPISGHTALYWYRQSLGQGLEFLIYFQGNSAPDKSGLPSDRFSAERTGGSVSTLTIQRTQQEDSAVYLCASSSRGGINEQFFGPGTRLTVL.

This chain links TRBV7-6 with TRBJ1-5; 7 bases map to TRBD1. The CDR3 runs to 14 residues. V gave up 5 bases and J gave up 5 bases; unmatched junction bases: 6. Per the germline V gene, CDR1 is SGHVS and CDR2 is FNYEAQ. CDR3 coding DNA: TGTGCCAGCAGCGCTGGGACAGCGGATCAGCCCCAGCATTTT. It yields the protein CASSAGTADQPQHF.

The genes are TRBV10-3 and TRBJ1-2; D may be TRBD1 (5 bases). CDR1 and CDR2 (germline): ENHRY, SYGVKD. The V end lost 6 bases, the J end lost 3 bases, and 14 bases lay between the germline ends. The CDR3 is 14 amino acids. CDR3 protein: CAIRGMGGDYGYTF. In nucleotides, the CDR3 is TGTGCCATCAGGGGGATGGGGGGAGACTATGGCTACACCTTC.

In this sample, this clone turned up a few times. V usage is TRBV4-2 and J usage is TRBJ1-2; 7 bases are a match to TRBD1. The CDR3 length is 16 residues. The trim removed 0 bases at V and 5 bases at J, leaving 9 bases unmatched. CDR1 LGHNA and CDR2 YNFKEQ come from the germline V gene. Here the CDR3 DNA reads TGTGCCAGCAGCCAAGACACGACAGGGAGAGGATATGGCTACACCTTC. Protein: CASSQDTTGRGYGYTF.

The chain carries TRBV6-5 and TRBJ1-2; no firm D call. This CDR3 comprises 15 residues. Trimming shortened V by 6 bases and J by 8 bases, and 22 bases separated the two germline ends. Germline CDR1 reads MNHEY; CDR2 reads SVGAGI. The CDR3 loop reads CASRIIHIVDSGYTF. The CDR3 DNA reads as TGTGCCAGCAGAATCATACACATCGTAGACTCGGGCTACACCTTC.

V gene TRBV10-2 combines with J gene TRBJ1-6, with TRBD1 matching 12 bases. In germline, CDR1 is WSHSY, CDR2 SAAADI. The V segment lost 0 bases and the J segment 6 bases; nucleotides outside the gene matches: 6. The CDR3 is 18 residues long. The CDR3: CASSESGTGGASNSPLHF. In nucleotides, the CDR3 is TGCGCCAGCAGTGAGTCGGGGACAGGGGGCGCCTCTAATTCACCCCTCCACTTT.

This chain links TRBV3-1 (or the pseudogene TRBV3-2) with TRBJ1-1; 7 bases fit TRBD1. CDR3 size: 15 residues. The V and J ends lost 3 bases and 0 bases, in that order; junction bases with no gene match: 4. The V gene's germline CDR1 is LGHDT and CDR2 YNNKEL (reference sequence). This CDR3 is CASSQGQILNTEAFF. In DNA form, the CDR3 reads TGTGCCAGCAGCCAGGGACAGATTTTGAACACTGAAGCTTTCTTT.